This T cell receptor beta chain stems from a study of blood T cell repertoires in COVID-19. Each participant's cohort was designated according to participant-reported clinical history. Profiled with immunoSEQ multiplex PCR; TCRdb holds only in-frame clones, not every one. The table lists just over 350,000 clones, 87% of them singletons. This CDR3 comprises 16 residues. Germline V gives CDR1 MGHRA, CDR2 YSYEKL. Trimming shortened V by 2 bases and J by 2 bases, and 15 bases separated the two germline ends. The TCR sequence derives from a woman aged 25 to 39 who had recovered from COVID-19. Material for sequencing was PBMCs or T cells enriched from blood (not recorded which). This chain connects TRBV4-1 to TRBJ1-1; weak D call: TRBD1 (5 bases). CDR3 sequence reads: CASSQPMQGQNTEAFF. CDR3 DNA: TGCGCCAGCAGCCAACCGATGCAGGGCCAAAACACTGAAGCTTTCTTT.